The following is a T cell receptor beta chain sequence with its context. The antigen remains undetermined. This sample was included in a study of beta chain features in type 1 diabetes. The V segment lost 7 bases and the J segment 5 bases; nucleotides outside the gene matches: 5. The CDR3 spans 13 residues. The germline V gene has CDR1 SNHLY and CDR2 FYNNEI. Expressed TCRB transcripts were sequenced because the isolated RNA had all been reverse transcribed beforehand. TCRdb's table, derived via immunoSEQ multiplex PCR, lists solely in-frame clones and lacks some. The table lists 150,000 to 170,000 clones, 10% of them singletons. Whole-study results and caveats: A moderate, significant TCRB CDR3 shortening appeared in type 1 diabetes across four CD4+ subsets. Any HLA-type effect on TCRB rearrangement remained unresolved here. For type 1 diabetes patients, VDJ junctions showed fewer insertions and more deletions.

The rearrangement joins TRBV2 to TRBJ2-1, with 7 bases aligning to TRBD2. This receptor was obtained from a man younger than 40 with type 1 diabetes. The sample consisted of central memory CD4+ T cells from blood. This CDR3 is CASNEREDNEQFF. CDR3 in DNA: TGTGCCAGCAATGAGCGGGAAGACAATGAGCAGTTCTTC.